This T cell receptor beta chain was retrieved from a study of blood T cell repertoires in COVID-19. The CDR3 contains 13 residues. V dropped 3 bases and J dropped 11; count of bases not matched to a gene: 10. Per the germline V gene, CDR1 is GTSNPN and CDR2 is SVGIG (reference sequence). Only in-frame clones appear in the TCRdb table, and some are missing; sequencing was by immunoSEQ multiplex PCR. Of around 140,000 clones in the sample, roughly 87% were seen once. The clonotype was recovered from a man in his 70s with acute or convalescent COVID-19. Source material: peripheral blood. V usage is TRBV30 and J usage is TRBJ1-1, with 9 bases fitting TRBD1. CDR3 amino acids: CAWSSIQGAQAFF. DNA for the CDR3: TGTGCCTGGAGCTCCATACAGGGGGCGCAGGCTTTCTTT.